The 21 T cell receptor beta chains listed next were all sequenced from one sample in a study of metastatic and nonmetastatic thyroid tumors. TCRdb ran MiXCR on the PCR reads. The top ten hold roughly 8.2% of the sample, which has some 20,000 clones, approximately 22% seen once. Each patient came to thyroid surgery without any prior treatment (of any kind). The sequencing sample was made of adjacent normal tissue. The receptors derive from a female donor with papillary thyroid cancer or a benign thyroid nodule (not recorded which). Some clones in this sample may be carry-over from other donors' samples.

V usage is TRBV19 and J usage is TRBJ2-3; D might be TRBD2 (5 bases). The CDR3 is 15 residues long. Trimming stripped 5 bases from V and 2 bases from J, with 14 bases between. The V gene's germline CDR1 is LNHDA and CDR2 SQIVND (reference sequence). CDR3 sequence (DNA): TGTGCCAGTAGTCTCCGATATAGCGTCACAGATACGCAGTATTTT. Translated, it gives CASSLRYSVTDTQYF.

This clone rates as medium-sized (0.01 to 0.1%). The rearrangement uses TRBV24-1 and TRBJ2-2, with TRBD2 matching over 14 bases. The length of the CDR3 is 20 residues. CDR1 is KGHDR and CDR2 is SFDVKD in the germline V gene. V lost 2 bases, J lost 3 bases, and 10 bases stayed unmatched. This chain's CDR3 is CATSDYTGTSGSYDTGELFF. For the CDR3, the DNA is TGTGCCACCAGTGATTATACTGGGACTAGCGGGAGCTACGACACCGGGGAGCTGTTTTTT.

In its sample, this clone ranks as medium-sized (0.01 to 0.1%). The CDR3 spells CASAFWGDTQYF. CDR3 DNA sequence: TGTGCCAGCGCTTTTTGGGGAGATACGCAGTATTTT. The J gene is TRBJ2-3, the V gene TRBV6-1; no firm D call. The germline V and J ends were trimmed by 8 bases and 5 bases, with 11 bases remaining between them. The CDR3 is made up of 12 amino acids. Germline CDR1 MNHNS, CDR2 SASEGT.

This clone came up many times. This rearrangement joins TRBV7-9 to TRBJ2-4; D may be TRBD2 (7 bases). The V end lost 5 bases, the J end lost 7 bases, and 21 bases lay between the germline ends. Germline V CDR1 and CDR2: SEHNR, FQNEAQ (reference sequence). CDR3 length: 16 residues. For the CDR3, the DNA is TGTGCCAGCAGCAAGGAGGGGGAGGGGTACTGGAACATTCAGTACTTC. Residues: CASSKEGEGYWNIQYF.

At least ten counts were recorded for this clone. A much larger clone differs from this one at a single base, so this may be a read error. The chain combines TRBV19 with TRBJ2-6, with 10 positions matching TRBD1. In germline, CDR1 is LNHDA, CDR2 SQIVND (reference sequence). The CDR3 spans 20 residues. Germline trimming cut 3 bases from V and 0 bases from J; bases unmatched to any gene: 11. The CDR3 loop is CASSIQPGTGAGSGANVLTF. CDR3 nucleotides: TGTGCCAGTAGTATTCAACCCGGGACAGGGGCTGGCTCTGGGGCCAACGTCCTGACTTTC.

The chain carries TRBV4-2 and TRBJ1-3; TRBD1 might be the D (5 bases). Trimming removed 1 base from V and 3 bases from J, with 13 bases in between. Looked up from germline, CDR1 is LGHNA and CDR2 is YNFKEQ. There are 16 residues in the CDR3. Written as DNA, the CDR3 is TGTGCCAGCAGCCAAGGCGATGGGGGGAATGGAAACACCATATATTTT. Translating gives CASSQGDGGNGNTIYF.

The rearrangement joins TRBV27 to TRBJ1-1; possibly TRBD1 for D (5 bases). The germline V gene has CDR1 MNHEY and CDR2 SMNVEV (reference sequence). This CDR3 is 13 amino acids long. V gave up 3 bases and J gave up 11 bases, with 16 bases separating them. This chain's CDR3 is CASSFGYRGAAFF. DNA of the CDR3: TGTGCCAGCAGTTTCGGATATCGGGGCGCGGCTTTCTTT.

This clone was counted a few times. The gene calls are TRBV6-1 and TRBJ2-2; 9 bases map to TRBD1. This CDR3 has 14 residues. V lost 7 bases, J lost 3 bases, and 3 bases stayed unmatched. Germline V gene lookup returns CDR1 MNHNS and CDR2 SASEGT. Here the CDR3 DNA reads TGTGCCAGCATGCGACAGGGGGACACCGGGGAGCTGTTTTTT. Its protein is CASMRQGDTGELFF.

There are many counts of this clone. The genes are TRBV5-5 and TRBJ2-1, with D hard to call. Germline V gene sequence: CDR1 SGHKS, CDR2 YYEKEE (reference sequence). Trimming left V 4 bases short and J 6 bases short, with 14 bases between. CDR3 length: 14 residues. The CDR3 region is CASSNGWSRNEQFF. The DNA of the CDR3 is TGTGCCAGCAGCAATGGGTGGAGTCGCAATGAGCAGTTCTTC.

This sequence joins TRBV20-1 and TRBJ2-2, with a tentative D call TRBD2 (5 bases). Germline V lookup: CDR1 DFQATT, CDR2 SNEGSKA (reference sequence). V lost 1 base to trimming and J lost 0 bases, with 9 bases between them. CDR3 length equals 15 residues. CDR3 DNA: TGCAGTGCTAGAGGGACTTGGTCGAACACCGGGGAGCTGTTTTTT. It is translated as CSARGTWSNTGELFF.

This clone is labeled as medium-sized. The gene calls are TRBV5-5 and TRBJ1-5; no firm D call. Trimming pared 0 bases from V and 6 bases from J, leaving 13 bases between. The CDR3 loop spans 15 amino acids. Germline V gene sequence: CDR1 SGHKS, CDR2 YYEKEE (reference sequence). The CDR3 sequence: CASSLAPQLGQPQHF. CDR3 bases: TGTGCCAGCAGCTTGGCGCCCCAGCTAGGTCAGCCCCAGCATTTT.

The table lists this clone with a count of one. This chain links TRBV20-1 with TRBJ1-2; D not certain. Germline CDR1 reads DFQATT; CDR2 reads SNEGSKA (reference sequence). The CDR3 is 14 amino acids. V shed 0 bases and J shed 7 bases, with 15 bases lying between them. The chain's CDR3 is CSARDDSGRRGYTF. Written as DNA, the CDR3 is TGCAGTGCTAGAGATGATTCCGGACGACGTGGCTACACCTTC.

The V and J genes are TRBV6-2 or TRBV6-3 and TRBJ1-5, with 10 bases fitting TRBD1. The V gene's germline CDR1 is MNHEY and CDR2 SVGEGT. The junction had 7 bases not matched to a gene; V was cut back by 5 bases and J by 6 bases. This CDR3 comprises 15 residues. CDR3 sequence reads: CASSADRGPSQPQHF. Here the CDR3 DNA reads TGTGCCAGCAGTGCTGACAGGGGGCCGTCTCAGCCCCAGCATTTT.

The J gene is TRBJ2-7, the V gene TRBV30; tentatively, D is TRBD1 (6 bases). The CDR3 extends over 14 amino acids. The V gene lost 2 bases and the J gene lost 3 bases, with 14 bases spanning the gap. Germline V CDR1 and CDR2: GTSNPN, SVGIG (reference sequence). In nucleotides, the CDR3 is TGTGCCTGGAGTCGGGTACAGGGAGTCTACGAGCAGTACTTC. Residues: CAWSRVQGVYEQYF.

This clone counts as medium-sized. The V call is TRBV7-9, the J call TRBJ2-7, with 9 nucleotides matching TRBD1. Germline assignment: CDR1 SEHNR and CDR2 FQNEAQ (reference sequence). This CDR3 is 16 amino acids long. Trimming removed 5 bases from V and 5 bases from J; junction bases left unmatched: 13. CDR3 in DNA: TGTGCCAGCAGCCCAATACCGGGACAGGGTCCCCACGAGCAGTACTTC. It is translated as CASSPIPGQGPHEQYF.

This clone was seen more than once but under ten times. This rearrangement joins TRBV9 to TRBJ2-5, with D possibly being TRBD2 (6 bases). The CDR3 spans 14 residues. V was shortened by 5 bases and J by 1 base, with 12 bases between the two germline ends. Germline assignment: CDR1 SGDLS and CDR2 YYNGEE. For the CDR3, the DNA is TGTGCCAGCAGTGGGGGTAGCGGCCAAGAGACCCAGTACTTC. Its protein product is CASSGGSGQETQYF.

This clone was seen a few times. The rearrangement links TRBV6-1 to TRBJ1-1, with D maybe TRBD1 (6 bases). Germline V CDR1 and CDR2: MNHNS, SASEGT. V was clipped by 6 bases and J by 5 bases, with 16 bases between them. CDR3 length: 14 amino acids. The DNA of the CDR3 is TGTGCCAGCAGCCGGGAACAGGGTTTAACTGAAGCTTTCTTT. Protein: CASSREQGLTEAFF.

This clone was seen more than once but under ten times. J is TRBJ1-1 and V is TRBV2; D gene unclear. The CDR3 spans 14 residues. V dropped 2 bases and J dropped 6 bases, with 13 bases sitting between them. Per germline, CDR1 SNHLY and CDR2 FYNNEI. The CDR3 protein is CASSELGNGAEAFF. The CDR3 coding sequence is TGTGCCAGCAGTGAACTCGGGAATGGTGCTGAAGCTTTCTTT.

This clone was observed many times. A single base separates this from a much larger clone, so it may be a read error. The chain couples TRBV12-5 to TRBJ2-7; D is possibly TRBD1 or TRBD2 (5 bases each). This CDR3 is built from 19 residues. The V end was cut by 0 bases, the J end by 4 bases, with 25 bases between. CDR1 and CDR2 (germline): LGHNT, FRNRAP. CDR3 nucleotide sequence: TGTGCTAGTGGTTTGGTCTCCAGGGTCCCTAGTGGGGGTTCGTACGAGCAGTACTTC. This encodes CASGLVSRVPSGGSYEQYF.

In its sample, this clone was seen a few times. DNA of the CDR3: TGTGCCAGCAGGAGGGGGAACACCGGGGAGCTGTTTTTT. Translating it yields CASRRGNTGELFF. The V and J genes are TRBV6-2 or TRBV6-3 and TRBJ2-2; D may correspond to TRBD1 or TRBD2 (5 bases each). The germline V gene encodes CDR1 MNHEY and CDR2 SVGEGT. This CDR3 spans 13 amino acids. Trimming cost V 6 bases and J 1 base, with 6 bases left between them.

Only a few counts were recorded for this clone. The chain is built from TRBV30 and TRBJ2-2; 8 nucleotides match TRBD1. Per germline, CDR1 GTSNPN and CDR2 SVGIG (reference sequence). The trim removed 0 bases at V and 4 bases at J, leaving 10 bases unmatched. The CDR3 length is 17 residues. The DNA for the CDR3 is TGTGCCTGGAGTGTAACCGGGACAGGCACCTCCACCGGGGAGCTGTTTTTT. Amino acid sequence: CAWSVTGTGTSTGELFF.